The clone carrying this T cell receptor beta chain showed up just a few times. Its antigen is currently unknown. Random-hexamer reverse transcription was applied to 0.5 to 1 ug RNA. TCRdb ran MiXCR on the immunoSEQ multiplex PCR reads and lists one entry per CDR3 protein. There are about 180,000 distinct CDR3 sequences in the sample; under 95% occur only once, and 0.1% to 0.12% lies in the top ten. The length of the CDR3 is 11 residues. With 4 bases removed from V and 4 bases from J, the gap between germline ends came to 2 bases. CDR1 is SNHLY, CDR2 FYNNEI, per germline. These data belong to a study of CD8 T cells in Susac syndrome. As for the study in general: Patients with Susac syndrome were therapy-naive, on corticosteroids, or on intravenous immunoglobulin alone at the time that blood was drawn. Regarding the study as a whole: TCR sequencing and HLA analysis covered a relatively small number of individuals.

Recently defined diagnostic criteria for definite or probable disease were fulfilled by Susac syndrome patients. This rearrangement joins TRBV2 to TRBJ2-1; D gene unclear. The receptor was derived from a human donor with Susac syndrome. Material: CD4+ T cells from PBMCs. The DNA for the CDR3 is TGTGCCAGCAGTGTGTACAATGAGCAGTTCTTC. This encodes CASSVYNEQFF.